The 28 T cell receptor beta chains reported below all come from one sample, sequenced in a study of response to subunit inactivated influenza vaccine. From the RT-PCR reads, TCRdb called clonotypes with MiXCR, one entry per CDR3 protein. The sample lists around 520,000 distinct CDR3 sequences, about 25% occurring once. This specimen consisted of CD4+ T cells sorted from PBMCs, obtained around 5 days after vaccination. These receptors were obtained from a man aged 45-65 years who received an inactivated influenza vaccine.

The V gene is TRBV7-9, the J gene TRBJ2-3, with 10 bases that match TRBD2. CDR3 length: 15 residues. The trim removed 1 base at V and 4 bases at J, leaving 2 bases unmatched. CDR1 and CDR2 from the germline V gene are SEHNR and FQNEAQ (reference sequence). In nucleotides, the CDR3 is TGTGCCAGCAGCTTAGTAGCGGGAGGCGCAGATACGCAGTATTTT. Its translation is CASSLVAGGADTQYF.

There are a few counts of this clonotype. The V gene is TRBV25-1, the J gene TRBJ2-7; 10 positions match TRBD1. V lost 4 bases, J lost 4 bases, and 4 bases stayed unmatched. The CDR3 sequence is 14 residues long. Germline-derived CDR1 and CDR2 are MGHDK and SYGVNS. Here the CDR3 DNA reads TGTGCCAGCAGTGCCTGGGACAGGGGATACGAGCAGTACTTC. Its translation is CASSAWDRGYEQYF.

This clonotype was counted a few times. V is TRBV7-6 and J is TRBJ2-2, with 13 bases lining up with TRBD2. The germline V gene encodes CDR1 SGHVS and CDR2 FNYEAQ. After removal of 2 bases from V and 5 bases from J, the junction contained 2 bases not matched to a gene. The CDR3 sequence is 16 residues long. The CDR3 region is CASSLLGLAGTGELFF. The CDR3 DNA reads as TGTGCCAGCAGCTTACTGGGACTAGCGGGGACCGGGGAGCTGTTTTTT.

The rearrangement links TRBV12-3 or TRBV12-4 to TRBJ1-2, with 10 positions matching TRBD1. CDR3 length: 16 residues. V shed 4 bases and J 4 bases; nucleotides not matched to a gene: 9. The CDR3 sequence: CASSSPRTGGAYGYTF. The DNA for the CDR3 is TGTGCCAGCAGTTCGCCTCGGACAGGGGGTGCCTATGGCTACACCTTC.

This chain connects TRBV10-3 to TRBJ2-7; 11 nucleotides align to TRBD2. Germline values: CDR1 ENHRY, CDR2 SYGVKD. The J segment lost 0 bases and the V segment lost 6 bases, leaving 4 bases of the junction unmatched. The length of the CDR3 is 15 residues. Here the CDR3 DNA reads TGTGCCATCAGGGGGACTAGCGGAAACTCCTACGAGCAGTACTTC. Protein sequence: CAIRGTSGNSYEQYF.

There are a few counts of this clonotype. This chain joins TRBV25-1 and TRBJ2-3, with 9 bases identical to TRBD1. CDR3 length: 18 amino acids. V lost 3 bases to trimming and J lost 2 bases; unmatched junction nucleotides: 12. Germline assignment: CDR1 MGHDK and CDR2 SYGVNS. CDR3 DNA sequence: TGTGCCAGCAGTGAGGTACCTTTAGGGACAGGGTACACAGATACGCAGTATTTT. Protein: CASSEVPLGTGYTDTQYF.

This chain uses TRBV6-1 with TRBJ2-5, with a tentative D call TRBD1 (6 bases). Germline CDR1 is MNHNS and CDR2 is SASEGT. Trimming took 4 bases from V and 5 from J, leaving 8 bases between them. The CDR3 covers 12 residues. CDR3 DNA: TGTGCCAGCAGTGGCAGGGGCGAGACCCAGTACTTC. Its translation: CASSGRGETQYF.

This clonotype has more than one count but fewer than ten. The J gene is TRBJ2-1, the V gene TRBV7-9; the D gene is possibly TRBD2 (5 bases). Looked up from germline, CDR1 is SEHNR and CDR2 is FQNEAQ (reference sequence). The CDR3 runs 13 residues. The V end was cut by 0 bases, the J end by 8 bases, with 8 bases between. The CDR3 loop reads CASSLAVRDEQFF. CDR3 nucleotides: TGTGCCAGCAGCTTAGCGGTGCGGGATGAGCAGTTCTTC. Full variable domain (missing parts from reference TRBV7-9 and TRBJ2-1): DTGVSQNPRHKITKRGQNVTFRCDPISEHNRLYWYRQTLGQGPEFLTYFQNEAQLEKSRLLSDRFSAERPKGSFSTLEIQRTEQGDSAMYLCASSLAVRDEQFFGPGTRLTVL.

The rearrangement links TRBV7-2 to TRBJ1-2, with TRBD1 as a possible D gene (5 bases). V was trimmed by 10 bases and J by 3 bases, leaving 15 bases between them. Germline V lookup: CDR1 SGHTA, CDR2 FQGNSA. The CDR3 is made up of 13 amino acids. The CDR3 protein is CATLDRGDYGYTF. The CDR3 nucleotides read TGTGCCACCTTAGACCGAGGGGACTATGGCTACACCTTC.

This clonotype was seen a few times. The J gene is TRBJ1-4, the V gene TRBV18; D is uncertain. Looked up from germline, CDR1 is KGHSH and CDR2 is LQKENI. The CDR3 has 13 amino acids. Trimming shortened V by 2 bases and J by 8 bases, and 9 bases separated the two germline ends. The CDR3 here is CASSPSSTEKLFF. CDR3 in DNA: TGTGCCAGCTCACCATCGAGCACAGAAAAACTGTTTTTT.

The chain combines TRBV7-9 with TRBJ2-3, with D possibly being TRBD1 or TRBD2 (5 bases each). In germline, CDR1 is SEHNR, CDR2 FQNEAQ (reference sequence). The V end was cut by 0 bases, the J end by 3 bases, with 16 bases between. The CDR3 sequence is 17 residues long. Here the CDR3 reads CASSLAGPTERTDTQYF. As DNA, the CDR3 is TGTGCCAGCAGCTTAGCGGGACCCACAGAACGGACAGATACGCAGTATTTT.

There are a few counts of this clonotype. CDR3 protein: CASSGTGLSYEQYF. Written as DNA, the CDR3 is TGCGCCAGCAGTGGGACGGGACTCTCCTACGAGCAGTACTTC. The chain uses TRBV5-1 and TRBJ2-7; maybe TRBD2 (6 bases). Trimming took off 5 bases at V and 0 bases at J, with 12 bases between the two ends. This CDR3 is built from 14 residues. Germline lookup yields CDR1 SGHRS and CDR2 YFSETQ.

This clonotype was counted only a few times. This chain joins TRBV27 and TRBJ2-7; D could derive from TRBD1 or TRBD2 (5 bases each). Between the trimmed V and J ends, which lost 3 bases and 2 bases, there was a span of 11 bases. The germline V gene encodes CDR1 MNHEY and CDR2 SMNVEV (reference sequence). The CDR3 spans 14 residues. The CDR3 spells CASSFGDGTYEQYF. For the CDR3, the DNA is TGTGCCAGCAGTTTTGGGGACGGGACCTACGAGCAGTACTTC.

The rearrangement links TRBV20-1 to TRBJ2-5, with a tentative D call TRBD2 (6 bases). There are 13 residues in the CDR3. V gave up 6 bases and J gave up 1 base, with 12 bases separating them. Germline assignment: CDR1 DFQATT and CDR2 SNEGSKA (reference sequence). As DNA, the CDR3 is TGCAGTGCCAGCCAGGGAGGCCAAGAGACCCAGTACTTC. Encoded protein: CSASQGGQETQYF.

This clonotype was detected only a few times. The rearrangement joins TRBV12-3 or TRBV12-4 to TRBJ2-5; TRBD2 might be the D (5 bases). The CDR3 has 15 amino acids. Trimming took off 4 bases at V and 0 bases at J, with 12 bases between the two ends. This CDR3 reads CASSSSRRYQETQYF. The CDR3 DNA is TGTGCCAGCAGTTCTAGCAGGAGGTACCAAGAGACCCAGTACTTC.

This chain joins TRBV7-9 and TRBJ2-3; TRBD2 matches at 9 bases. The CDR3 spans 14 residues. V was clipped by 3 bases and J by 6 bases; unmatched bases: 4. Germline CDR1 reads SEHNR; CDR2 reads FQNEAQ (reference sequence). The CDR3 DNA reads as TGTGCCAGCAGCTTTGCGGGAGGGCCTGATACGCAGTATTTT. Translation: CASSFAGGPDTQYF.

This clonotype was counted a few times. This chain uses TRBV11-1 with TRBJ2-1, with 11 bases identical to TRBD2. Germline-derived CDR1 and CDR2 are SGHAT and FQDESV (reference sequence). The CDR3 is 18 residues long. V lost 1 base, J lost 3 bases, and 8 bases stayed unmatched. The CDR3 protein is CASSLDLAGGLVYNEQFF. The CDR3 coding sequence is TGTGCCAGCAGCTTAGACCTAGCGGGAGGTCTTGTCTACAATGAGCAGTTCTTC. The complete variable domain, with remaining parts taken from reference TRBV11-1 and TRBJ2-1, reads EAEVAQSPRYKITEKSQAVAFWCDPISGHATLYWYRQILGQGPELLVQFQDESVVDDSQLPKDRFSAERLKGVDSTLKIQPAELGDSAMYLCASSLDLAGGLVYNEQFFGPGTRLTVL.

This clonotype was detected only a few times. V is TRBV3-1 and J is TRBJ2-5, with TRBD2 identical over 8 bases. The V gene's germline CDR1 is LGHDT and CDR2 YNNKEL (reference sequence). V shed 4 bases, J shed 2 bases, and the junction held 9 bases outside the gene matches. The CDR3 consists of 16 residues. As DNA, the CDR3 is TGTGCCAGCAGCCGAACGTTAGCGGGACCTCAAGAGACCCAGTACTTC. Translation: CASSRTLAGPQETQYF.

This chain connects TRBV12-3 or TRBV12-4 to TRBJ1-2; 8 bases line up with TRBD1. Germline trimming cut 6 bases from V and 4 bases from J; bases unmatched to any gene: 10. The CDR3 contains 15 residues. The CDR3 reads CASSPWTGSVYGYTF. CDR3 nucleotides: TGTGCCAGCAGCCCATGGACAGGGAGCGTCTATGGCTACACCTTC.

This chain uses TRBV6-2 or TRBV6-3 with TRBJ2-3, with D perhaps matching TRBD1 (6 bases). There are 12 residues in the CDR3. The V gene's germline CDR1 is MNHEY and CDR2 SVGEGT. V shed 4 bases and J shed 4 bases, with 6 bases lying between them. Written as DNA, the CDR3 is TGTGCCAGCAGTTGGACAGCAGATACGCAGTATTTT. Amino acid sequence: CASSWTADTQYF.

The J gene is TRBJ2-7, the V gene TRBV2, with D unclear. CDR1 and CDR2 from the germline V gene are SNHLY and FYNNEI. This CDR3 contains 15 residues. V lost 2 bases, J lost 7 bases, and 18 bases lay in between. CDR3 coding DNA: TGTGCCAGCAGTGAAAAGGAAAGCTCCTACGGGGAGCAGTACTTC. Translating it yields CASSEKESSYGEQYF. Drawing the rest from reference TRBV2 and TRBJ2-7, the complete variable domain is EPEVTQTPSHQVTQMGQEVILRCVPISNHLYFYWYRQILGQKVEFLVSFYNNEISEKSEIFDDQFSVERPDGSNFTLKIRSTKLEDSAMYFCASSEKESSYGEQYFGPGTRLTVT.

V and J are TRBV20-1 and TRBJ2-7, with TRBD2 identical over 12 bases. Germline lookup yields CDR1 DFQATT and CDR2 SNEGSKA (reference sequence). This CDR3 region has 16 residues. V shed 5 bases, J shed 0 bases, and the junction held 8 bases outside the gene matches. The CDR3 is CSASGLAGTSSYEQYF. The CDR3 DNA follows: TGCAGTGCTTCCGGACTAGCGGGGACGAGCTCCTACGAGCAGTACTTC.

This chain connects TRBV6-2 or TRBV6-3 to TRBJ2-3; D not resolved. Trimming took off 5 bases at V and 1 base at J, with 25 bases between the two ends. This CDR3 has 19 residues. CDR1 is MNHEY, CDR2 SVGEGT, per germline. For the CDR3, the DNA is TGTGCCAGCAGTCTGTGGGTGCGCCGCTCCGACCTAGGCACAGATACGCAGTATTTT. Encoded protein: CASSLWVRRSDLGTDTQYF.

This clonotype appeared once. V gene TRBV10-3 combines with J gene TRBJ2-7; 7 bases map to TRBD1. The junction had 4 bases not matched to a gene; V was cut back by 2 bases and J by 0 bases. The CDR3 loop spans 15 amino acids. Per germline, CDR1 ENHRY and CDR2 SYGVKD. This CDR3 is CAISEVGDSSYEQYF. CDR3 DNA sequence: TGTGCCATCAGTGAGGTGGGGGACAGCTCCTACGAGCAGTACTTC.

This CDR3 is CSAQDRAGQPQHF. As DNA, the CDR3 is TGCAGTGCTCAGGACAGGGCGGGGCAGCCCCAGCATTTT. The chain joins TRBV20-1 to TRBJ1-5, with 8 bases identical to TRBD1. With V trimmed by 5 bases and J by 7 bases, 7 bases remained unmatched. This CDR3 is built from 13 residues. Germline CDR1 and CDR2: DFQATT and SNEGSKA (reference sequence).

The V call is TRBV4-2, the J call TRBJ2-1; 14 bases align to TRBD2. V shed 1 base, J shed 7 bases, and the junction held 3 bases outside the gene matches. The CDR3 covers 16 residues. Germline V gene data show CDR1 as LGHNA and CDR2 as YNFKEQ. CDR3 sequence: CASSQGLAGGPNEQFF. The DNA for the CDR3 is TGTGCCAGCAGCCAAGGACTAGCGGGAGGGCCTAATGAGCAGTTCTTC.

This clonotype was recorded a few times. Written as DNA, the CDR3 is TGTGCCAGCAGTTTTGAAGGGGGCAATCAGCCCCAGCATTTT. Translating it yields CASSFEGGNQPQHF. The rearrangement links TRBV12-3 or TRBV12-4 to TRBJ1-5; possibly TRBD1 for D (5 bases). The CDR3 runs 14 residues. V was cut by 3 bases and J by 2 bases, with 8 bases left in between.

This clonotype was seen more than once but under ten times. The chain uses TRBV12-3 or TRBV12-4 and TRBJ2-7; tentatively, D is TRBD1 (6 bases). V lost 0 bases and J 2 bases, leaving 14 bases between the germline ends. The CDR3 spans 16 residues. The CDR3 bases are TGTGCCAGCAGTTTAGCGCTAGGCAGGGGCGCCTACGAGCAGTACTTC. Translating gives CASSLALGRGAYEQYF.